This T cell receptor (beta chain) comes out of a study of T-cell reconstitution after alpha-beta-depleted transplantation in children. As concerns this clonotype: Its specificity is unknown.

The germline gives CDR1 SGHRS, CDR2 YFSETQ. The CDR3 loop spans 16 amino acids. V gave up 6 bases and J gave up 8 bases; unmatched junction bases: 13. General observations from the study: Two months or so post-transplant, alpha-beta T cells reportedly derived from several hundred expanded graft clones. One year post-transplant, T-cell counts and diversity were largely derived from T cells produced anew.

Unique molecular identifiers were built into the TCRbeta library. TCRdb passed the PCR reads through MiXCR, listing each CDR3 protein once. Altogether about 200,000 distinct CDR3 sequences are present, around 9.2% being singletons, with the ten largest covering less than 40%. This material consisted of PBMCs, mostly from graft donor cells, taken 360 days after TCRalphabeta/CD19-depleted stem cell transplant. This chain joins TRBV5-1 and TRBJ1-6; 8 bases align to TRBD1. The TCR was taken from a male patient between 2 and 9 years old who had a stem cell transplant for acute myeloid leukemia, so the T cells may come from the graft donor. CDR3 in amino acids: CASILAVGQEYSPLHF. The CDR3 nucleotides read TGCGCCAGCATCCTGGCAGTGGGACAGGAGTATTCACCCCTCCACTTT.